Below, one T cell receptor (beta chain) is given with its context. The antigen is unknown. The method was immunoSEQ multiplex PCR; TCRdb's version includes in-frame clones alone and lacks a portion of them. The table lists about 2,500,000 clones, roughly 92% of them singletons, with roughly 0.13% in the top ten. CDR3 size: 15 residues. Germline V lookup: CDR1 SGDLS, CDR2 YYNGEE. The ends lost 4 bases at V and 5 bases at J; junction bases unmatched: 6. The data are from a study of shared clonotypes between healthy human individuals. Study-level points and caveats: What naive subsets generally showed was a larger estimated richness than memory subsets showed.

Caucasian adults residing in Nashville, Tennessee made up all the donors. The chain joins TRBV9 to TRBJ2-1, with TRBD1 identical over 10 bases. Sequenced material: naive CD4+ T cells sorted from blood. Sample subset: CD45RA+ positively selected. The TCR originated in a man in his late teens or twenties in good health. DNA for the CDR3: TGTGCCAGCAGCTTTCGGGACAGGGGCAACAATGAGCAGTTCTTC. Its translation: CASSFRDRGNNEQFF.